One TCR beta chain is described in this entry. Its antigen is undetermined. Per the germline V gene, CDR1 is MNHEY and CDR2 is SMNVEV (reference sequence). The length of the CDR3 is 14 residues. V was trimmed by 7 bases and J by 4 bases, leaving 16 bases between them. The sample originates from a study of cytomegalovirus exposure and HLA in healthy donors. Findings of the study overall: Cytomegalovirus status, reportedly, was diagnosed with high specificity and sensitivity by the classifier. Researchers counted 164 TCR beta chains as cytomegalovirus-associated. According to a subsequent analysis, TCR clusters from the first cohort were inclined to appear together in the 130 or so validation repertoires.

Data came from immunoSEQ multiplex PCR; TCRdb stores just in-frame clones and leaves some out. Counted here are 150,000 to 200,000 clones, roughly 86% occurring once; the ten biggest clones make up less than 3.5%. The chain carries TRBV27 and TRBJ1-1; no reliable D call. This receptor was identified in a man between 18 and 29 years old in good health and CMV-seropositive. The sample comprised PBMCs. CDR3 bases: TGTGCCAGCACCCTATCTCGGGGAGGCACTGAAGCTTTCTTT. This encodes CASTLSRGGTEAFF.